This T cell receptor beta chain came from a study of T-cell memory formation after mild COVID-19. Regarding the study as a whole: The finding that pre-infection memory included some responding clones suggested that cross-reactive memory joined.

This clonotype was recorded many times. Its antigen is not known. A single record per CDR3 protein comes from TCRdb applying MiXCR to the 5' RACE reads. The sample comprises 380,000 or so distinct CDR3 sequences, roughly 13% of which are singletons, and around a fifth rests with the top ten. There are 12 residues in the CDR3. Trimming removed 4 bases from V and 6 bases from J, with 7 bases in between. CDR1 is ENHRY and CDR2 is SYGVKD in the germline V gene. Sequenced: PBMCs or a T cell subset sorted from them (not recorded which). The chain is built from TRBV10-3 and TRBJ2-4; weak D call: TRBD2 (5 bases). The TCR originated in a man younger than 30 who had mild COVID-19 (a few samples of this study predate the infection). Cell type and time point are not known. The CDR3 here is CAISAEGNIQYF. The CDR3 nucleotides are TGTGCCATCAGTGCTGAGGGAAACATTCAGTACTTC.